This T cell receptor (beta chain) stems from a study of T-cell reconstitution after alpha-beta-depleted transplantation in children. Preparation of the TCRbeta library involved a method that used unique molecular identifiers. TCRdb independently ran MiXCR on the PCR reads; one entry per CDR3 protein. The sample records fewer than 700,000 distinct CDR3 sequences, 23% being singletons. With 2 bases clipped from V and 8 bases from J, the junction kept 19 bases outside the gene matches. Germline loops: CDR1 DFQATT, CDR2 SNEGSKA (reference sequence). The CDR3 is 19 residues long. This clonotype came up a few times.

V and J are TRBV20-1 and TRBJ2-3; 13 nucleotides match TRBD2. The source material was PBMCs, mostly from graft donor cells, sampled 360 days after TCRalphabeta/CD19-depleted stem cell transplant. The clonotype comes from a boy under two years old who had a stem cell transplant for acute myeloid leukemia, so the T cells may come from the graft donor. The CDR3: CSARLRLAGGPFGEGTQYF. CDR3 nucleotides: TGCAGTGCTAGACTCCGACTAGCGGGGGGACCCTTTGGCGAGGGTACGCAGTATTTT.